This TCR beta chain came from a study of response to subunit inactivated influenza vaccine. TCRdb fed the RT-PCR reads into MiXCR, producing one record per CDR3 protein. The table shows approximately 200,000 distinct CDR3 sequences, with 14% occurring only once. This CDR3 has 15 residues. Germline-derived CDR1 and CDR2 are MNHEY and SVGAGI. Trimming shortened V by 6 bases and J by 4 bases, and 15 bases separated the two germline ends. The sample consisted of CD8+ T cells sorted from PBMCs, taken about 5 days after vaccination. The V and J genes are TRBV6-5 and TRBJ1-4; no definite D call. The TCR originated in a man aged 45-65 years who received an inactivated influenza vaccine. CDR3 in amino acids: CASSSRTGNNEKLFF. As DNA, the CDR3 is TGTGCCAGCAGCTCTCGGACGGGGAATAATGAAAAACTGTTTTTT.